The 32 T cell receptor beta chains below come from one sample, sequenced in a study of blood T cell repertoires in COVID-19. Generated by immunoSEQ multiplex PCR, the TCRdb table keeps only in-frame clones and is missing some. This table has 110,000 to 150,000 clones, approximately 80% appearing once. Sequencing used PBMCs or T cells enriched from blood (not recorded which). Every receptor here comes from a woman aged 18-29 years who had been exposed to COVID-19.

This rearrangement joins TRBV12-5 to TRBJ2-7; D is unresolved. V was pared by 2 bases and J by 0 bases, with 8 bases between. Germline assignment: CDR1 LGHNT and CDR2 FRNRAP. The CDR3 contains 14 residues. CDR3 protein: CASGLTESSYEQYF. The CDR3, as DNA: TGTGCTAGTGGTTTGACGGAGAGCTCCTACGAGCAGTACTTC.

The chain recombines TRBV4-1 with TRBJ2-1, with 8 positions matching TRBD2. Germline CDR1 reads MGHRA; CDR2 reads YSYEKL. Losses at the gene ends were 2 bases for V and 1 base for J; bases not matched to a gene: 13. CDR3 length equals 19 residues. CDR3 nucleotide sequence: TGCGCCAGCAGCCAATTTAAACCCTCGGGAGGGCCGTCCTACAATGAGCAGTTCTTC. Its protein is CASSQFKPSGGPSYNEQFF.

The chain is built from TRBV9 and TRBJ2-2; 12 bases are a match to TRBD1. The CDR3 totals 16 residues. After removal of 3 bases from V and 8 bases from J, the junction contained 8 bases not matched to a gene. Germline V gene lookup returns CDR1 SGDLS and CDR2 YYNGEE. The CDR3 DNA sequence: TGTGCCAGCAGCGAGTGGGGACAGGGGGCGCCGGGGGAGCTGTTTTTT. Translating gives CASSEWGQGAPGELFF.

The V gene is TRBV5-3, the J gene TRBJ2-7; 7 positions agree with TRBD2. TRBV5-3 is an ORF, and what it does is uncertain. The CDR3 totals 15 residues. With 0 bases clipped from V and 0 bases from J, the junction kept 3 bases outside the gene matches. CDR3 amino acids: CARSLVGEGSYEQYF. The CDR3 DNA reads TGTGCCAGAAGCTTGGTGGGGGAGGGCTCCTACGAGCAGTACTTC.

This chain joins TRBV27 and TRBJ2-7; 14 bases are a match to TRBD2. Germline assignment: CDR1 MNHEY and CDR2 SMNVEV (reference sequence). This CDR3 spans 16 amino acids. V lost 0 bases to trimming and J lost 10 bases; unmatched junction nucleotides: 8. Here the CDR3 DNA reads TGTGCCAGCAGTTTATCGACCCCGACTAGCGGGAGGGCCCAGTACTTC. Translation gives CASSLSTPTSGRAQYF.

The rearrangement joins TRBV5-1 to TRBJ1-3; D might be TRBD1 (5 bases). The ends were cut back, 2 bases at V and 0 bases at J, with 9 bases in the middle. The germline CDR1 and CDR2 sequences are SGHRS and YFSETQ. This CDR3 is 15 amino acids long. The CDR3 DNA is TGCGCCAGCAGCTTCGACAGTTTCTCTGGAAACACCATATATTTT. This codes for CASSFDSFSGNTIYF.

The rearrangement links TRBV6-5 to TRBJ1-4, with 9 bases fitting TRBD1. This CDR3 has 13 amino acids. The germline CDR1 and CDR2 sequences are MNHEY and SVGAGI. Losses at the gene ends were 9 bases for V and 6 bases for J; bases not matched to a gene: 5. The CDR3 DNA sequence: TGTGCCAGTTCCGGGACAGGGTATGAAAAACTGTTTTTT. As protein: CASSGTGYEKLFF.

The chain combines TRBV25-1 with TRBJ1-1; D unclear. Trimming removed 3 bases from V and 1 base from J, with 15 bases in between. CDR3 size: 16 residues. Germline CDR1 is MGHDK and CDR2 is SYGVNS. Written as DNA, the CDR3 is TGTGCCAGCAGTGATTTGGCGTCAGGTTCGAACACTGAAGCTTTCTTT. Its translation is CASSDLASGSNTEAFF.

The V call is TRBV27, the J call TRBJ1-4, with D possibly TRBD1 on 6 matching bases. CDR1 MNHEY and CDR2 SMNVEV come from the germline V gene (reference sequence). CDR3 length: 15 residues. V dropped 5 bases and J dropped 4 bases, with 14 bases sitting between them. The CDR3 reads CASSRSGTSNEKLFF. The CDR3 DNA reads TGTGCCAGCAGTCGATCCGGGACAAGTAATGAAAAACTGTTTTTT.

This chain uses TRBV9 with TRBJ2-1; 13 bases line up with TRBD2. This CDR3 is built from 16 residues. J was trimmed by 2 bases and V by 3 bases; bases with no gene match: 2. Germline lookup yields CDR1 SGDLS and CDR2 YYNGEE. CDR3 DNA: TGTGCCAGCAGCGCCGGGACTAGCGGGACCTACAATGAGCAGTTCTTC. This codes for CASSAGTSGTYNEQFF.

The chain combines TRBV2 with TRBJ1-1, with 8 nucleotides matching TRBD1. Losses at the gene ends were 3 bases for V and 5 bases for J; bases not matched to a gene: 8. The V gene's germline CDR1 is SNHLY and CDR2 FYNNEI. The CDR3 has 15 residues. DNA of the CDR3: TGTGCCAGCAGTGACCTAAGACAGGGGAGGACTGAAGCTTTCTTT. This codes for CASSDLRQGRTEAFF.

V and J are TRBV11-2 and TRBJ2-7; 7 bases fit TRBD1. Germline V gene data show CDR1 as SGHAT and CDR2 as FQNNGV. Trimming took 2 bases from V and 3 from J; bases not matched to a gene: 4. The CDR3 is 14 amino acids. The DNA of the CDR3 is TGTGCCAGCAGCTTAACAGGGGATTACTACGAGCAGTACTTC. Translated: CASSLTGDYYEQYF.

This chain connects TRBV30 to TRBJ1-2; D gene uncertain. Germline V gene sequence: CDR1 GTSNPN, CDR2 SVGIG (reference sequence). The CDR3 loop spans 12 amino acids. V was cut by 0 bases and J by 8 bases, with 10 bases left in between. CDR3 DNA: TGTGCCTGGAGTGTAACCGAGTGGGGCTACACCTTC. This gives the protein CAWSVTEWGYTF.

The DNA for the CDR3 is TGCGCCAGCAGCTTGGTTCGGGACTCCCGGTGGGGGGAGCTGTTTTTT. This translates into CASSLVRDSRWGELFF. The rearrangement links TRBV5-1 to TRBJ2-2; maybe TRBD2 (6 bases). The CDR3 runs 16 residues. V dropped 0 bases and J dropped 8 bases, with 17 bases sitting between them. Germline V lookup: CDR1 SGHRS, CDR2 YFSETQ.

This sequence joins TRBV30 and TRBJ2-1; TRBD2 matches at 7 bases. Germline V gene lookup returns CDR1 GTSNPN and CDR2 SVGIG (reference sequence). The CDR3 is made up of 15 amino acids. J lost 0 bases, V lost 5 bases, and 7 bases had no gene match. CDR3: CAWAGTKGSYNEQFF. In nucleotides, the CDR3 is TGTGCCTGGGCCGGGACTAAGGGCTCCTACAATGAGCAGTTCTTC. The full variable domain, completed using reference TRBV30 and TRBJ2-1, is SQTIHQWPATLVQPVGSPLSLECTVEGTSNPNLYWYRQAAGRGLQLLFYSVGIGQISSEVPQNLSASRPQDRQFILSSKKLLLSDSGFYLCAWAGTKGSYNEQFFGPGTRLTVL.

Points on this clone: Other DNA sequences in this specimen translate into the identical CDR3. The genes are TRBV10-3 and TRBJ2-5; D gene ambiguous. CDR1 is ENHRY and CDR2 is SYGVKD in the germline V gene. With 3 bases removed from V and 2 bases from J, the gap between germline ends came to 4 bases. The CDR3 covers 12 residues. The CDR3 protein is CAISDRQETQYF. For the CDR3, the DNA is TGTGCCATCAGTGACAGACAAGAGACCCAGTACTTC.

The chain combines TRBV29-1 with TRBJ2-5; 8 bases fit TRBD1. The CDR3 extends over 12 amino acids. Trimming removed 6 bases from V and 4 bases from J; junction bases left unmatched: 4. The germline V gene encodes CDR1 SQVTM and CDR2 ANQGSEA. CDR3 DNA sequence: TGCAGCGTCGACGGACAGGGAGAGACCCAGTACTTC. Protein product: CSVDGQGETQYF.

This clone appeared a few times. The V call is TRBV24-1, the J call TRBJ1-5; D is unclear. The V end was cut by 4 bases, the J end by 4 bases, with 4 bases between. CDR3 length: 12 residues. Per the germline V gene, CDR1 is KGHDR and CDR2 is SFDVKD. The CDR3 nucleotides are TGTGCCACCAGTGACTTAAATCAGCCCCAGCATTTT. Its protein is CATSDLNQPQHF.

The rearrangement links TRBV6-5 to TRBJ1-2; D possibly corresponds to TRBD1 (6 bases). Germline values: CDR1 MNHEY, CDR2 SVGAGI. The CDR3 consists of 16 residues. V was shortened by 0 bases and J by 0 bases, with 11 bases between the two germline ends. The CDR3 reads CASSYSRQAPNYGYTF. The CDR3 DNA reads as TGTGCCAGCAGTTACTCCCGACAGGCCCCTAACTATGGCTACACCTTC.

This clone was detected many times. The chain carries TRBV24-1 and TRBJ2-5; a possible D gene is TRBD1 (6 bases). Deletions cut 3 bases from V and 5 bases from J, with 15 bases between. The CDR3 extends over 15 amino acids. The germline CDR1 and CDR2 sequences are KGHDR and SFDVKD. The CDR3 loop reads CATSDPTGNVETQYF. The CDR3 DNA reads as TGTGCCACCAGTGATCCCACAGGGAACGTCGAGACCCAGTACTTC.

V gene TRBV11-2 combines with J gene TRBJ2-1; 8 positions agree with TRBD2. This CDR3 contains 15 residues. Per germline, CDR1 SGHAT and CDR2 FQNNGV. Trimming at V came to 5 bases and at J to 4 bases, leaving 7 bases not matched to a gene. The CDR3 bases are TGTGCCAGCAGCCCTGCAGCTAGCGGGTACAATGAGCAGTTCTTC. Translation gives CASSPAASGYNEQFF.

Worth noting for this clone: At the DNA level, this CDR3 is encoded by other sequences in the same sample as well. The chain uses TRBV29-1 and TRBJ2-7; TRBD1 matches 9 bases. V dropped 4 bases and J dropped 4; count of bases not matched to a gene: 5. The CDR3 has 13 amino acids. Germline lookup yields CDR1 SQVTM and CDR2 ANQGSEA. This CDR3 is CSVAGTGYYEQYF. CDR3 sequence (DNA): TGCAGCGTTGCCGGGACAGGGTATTACGAGCAGTACTTC.

The chain recombines TRBV7-3 with TRBJ2-3; TRBD2 agrees at 9 bases. From germline, CDR1 is SGHTA and CDR2 FQGTGA. With V trimmed by 1 base and J by 4 bases, 6 bases remained unmatched. This CDR3 comprises 16 residues. The CDR3 sequence is CASSLRGSGRPDTQYF. DNA of the CDR3: TGTGCCAGCAGCTTAAGGGGTAGCGGGAGACCAGATACGCAGTATTTT.

This chain uses TRBV29-1 with TRBJ1-2, with D unclear. Germline values: CDR1 SQVTM, CDR2 ANQGSEA. Deletions cut 4 bases from V and 6 bases from J, with 15 bases between. The CDR3 has 13 amino acids. CDR3 sequence (DNA): TGCAGCGTTGCGGGCGGGATAGCTGATGGCTACACCTTC. This translates into CSVAGGIADGYTF.

This clone has just a few counts. CDR3 DNA sequence: TGTGCCAGCAGCTCCGGACTAGAGACTTACGAGCAGTACTTC. Encoded protein: CASSSGLETYEQYF. The chain joins TRBV5-4 to TRBJ2-7; 7 bases map to TRBD2. J was trimmed by 4 bases and V by 3 bases; bases with no gene match: 7. Per the germline V gene, CDR1 is SGHNT and CDR2 is YYREEE (reference sequence). The CDR3 is 14 amino acids. Drawing the rest from reference TRBV5-4 and TRBJ2-7, the complete variable domain is ETGVTQSPTHLIKTRGQQVTLRCSSQSGHNTVSWYQQALGQGPQFIFQYYREEENGRGNFPPRFSGLQFPNYSSELNVNALELDDSALYLCASSSGLETYEQYFGPGTRLTVT.

The chain uses TRBV10-3 and TRBJ2-3; perhaps TRBD2 as D (6 bases). CDR1 is ENHRY, CDR2 SYGVKD, per germline. The CDR3 spans 13 residues. V was pared by 4 bases and J by 5 bases, with 10 bases between. The CDR3 protein is CAISGGAGDTQYF. CDR3 in DNA: TGTGCCATCAGTGGCGGGGCCGGAGATACGCAGTATTTT.

This clone was seen at least ten times. The chain has TRBV6-2 or TRBV6-3 and TRBJ1-1; 9 bases are a match to TRBD1. Germline lookup yields CDR1 MNHEY and CDR2 SVGEGT. There are 14 residues in the CDR3. The V and J ends lost 5 bases and 4 bases, in that order; junction bases with no gene match: 5. The CDR3: CASSLQGAGTEAFF. The DNA of the CDR3 is TGTGCCAGCAGTCTACAGGGGGCGGGCACTGAAGCTTTCTTT.

The J gene is TRBJ1-5, the V gene TRBV27; D might be TRBD1 (5 bases). V was pared by 3 bases and J by 1 base, with 7 bases between. The CDR3 extends over 14 amino acids. Germline CDR1 is MNHEY and CDR2 is SMNVEV (reference sequence). CDR3 nucleotide sequence: TGTGCCAGCAGTTTCGGGGGAAGCAATCAGCCCCAGCATTTT. This sequence encodes CASSFGGSNQPQHF.

The chain carries TRBV27 and TRBJ2-1, with TRBD2 matching 16 bases. This CDR3 has 17 residues. V lost 5 bases and J lost 3; bases outside the gene matches: 4. In germline, CDR1 is MNHEY, CDR2 SMNVEV (reference sequence). In DNA form, the CDR3 reads TGTGCCAGCAGTCCCGGGACTAGCGGGAGGGTCTACAATGAGCAGTTCTTC. The encoded protein is CASSPGTSGRVYNEQFF.

J is TRBJ1-2 and V is TRBV18, with D tentatively TRBD1 (5 bases). From germline, CDR1 is KGHSH and CDR2 LQKENI. The CDR3 is made up of 12 amino acids. Trimming pared 3 bases from V and 5 bases from J, leaving 7 bases between. The CDR3 sequence: CASSPRQYGYTF. As DNA, the CDR3 is TGTGCCAGCTCACCCCGACAGTATGGCTACACCTTC.

Here the CDR3 reads CAISDLQGGGYTF. In DNA, the CDR3 is TGTGCCATCAGCGACCTACAGGGTGGAGGCTACACCTTC. The chain carries TRBV10-3 and TRBJ1-2, with D possibly matching TRBD1 (6 bases). The CDR3 runs 13 residues. V was trimmed by 6 bases and J by 8 bases, leaving 16 bases between them. Per the germline V gene, CDR1 is ENHRY and CDR2 is SYGVKD.

This clone occurred a few times. J is TRBJ2-7 and V is TRBV7-9; possibly TRBD1 for D (7 bases). Trimming stripped 7 bases from V and 1 base from J, with 20 bases between. CDR1 SEHNR and CDR2 FQNEAQ come from the germline V gene (reference sequence). The CDR3 sequence is 16 residues long. CDR3: CASMGGGDRISYEQYF. Here the CDR3 DNA reads TGTGCCAGCATGGGAGGTGGGGACAGAATATCCTACGAGCAGTACTTC.